These T cell receptor beta chains were read from a single sample in a study of patients and donors after allogeneic stem cell transplantation. TCRdb fed the RT-PCR reads into MiXCR, producing one record per CDR3 protein. The data show hundreds of thousands of distinct CDR3 sequences, with approximately 14% seen just once and around a tenth held by the top ten. Sequencing used blood, either unsorted or a sorted T cell fraction (not recorded which). The receptors shown here come from a human donor who was either an allogeneic HSCT recipient or a stem cell or donor lymphocyte infusion donor (not recorded which). It is not recorded whose cells these are; they may come from a transplant donor. Each CDR3 is given with its conserved first and last residue. Each record gives: CDR3 length, J gene, V gene, CDR3 protein.

16 | TRBJ1-5 | TRBV19 | CASSILGQISNQPQHF
14 | TRBJ1-4 | TRBV7-9 | CASSLQGRGEKLFF
19 | TRBJ2-1 | TRBV4-1 | CASSQERDRGPLTYNEQFF
14 | TRBJ2-5 | TRBV7-2 | CASSRDRGTETQYF
13 | TRBJ2-2 | TRBV5-1 | CASSFSVTGELFF
16 | TRBJ2-5 | TRBV19 | CASSIEASGGRETQYF
12 | TRBJ2-7 | TRBV7-2 | CASSSGGAEQYF
16 | TRBJ1-1 | TRBV20-1 | CSARDRRTGSNTEAFF
17 | TRBJ2-2 | TRBV6-2/TRBV6-3 | CASSYDRERIYTGELFF
14 | TRBJ1-2 | TRBV6-5 | CASSLTSSGGGYTF
16 | TRBJ1-2 | TRBV14 | CASSHLLTGGNYGYTF
14 | TRBJ2-2 | TRBV12-3/TRBV12-4 | CAIGTSGGTGELFF
12 | TRBJ2-5 | TRBV12-3/TRBV12-4 | CASASSGETQYF
14 | TRBJ2-3 | TRBV12-3/TRBV12-4 | CASTTSGSTDTQYF
15 | TRBJ2-1 | TRBV7-3 | CASSLIAGFNNEQFF
15 | TRBJ2-5 | TRBV5-5 | CASSLGGTGMETQYF
12 | TRBJ1-1 | TRBV20-1 | CSAGADWSKAFF
12 | TRBJ1-1 | TRBV10-3 | CAAQGVNTEAFF
14 | TRBJ1-5 | TRBV20-1 | CSAGTGGSNQPQHF
16 | TRBJ2-1 | TRBV2 | CASSATGVRTYNEQFF
15 | TRBJ1-1 | TRBV7-8 | CASSPLTSSFAEAFF
13 | TRBJ2-1 | TRBV11-3 | CASSLDLGKGQFF
15 | TRBJ1-1 | TRBV7-2 | CASSSSQASNTEAFF
15 | TRBJ2-7 | TRBV4-2 | CASSQDVGGFYEQYF
12 | TRBJ1-2 | TRBV29-1 | CSVGSYRGGYTF
15 | TRBJ2-7 | TRBV5-1 | CASSLVAGEYYEQYF
13 | TRBJ1-1 | TRBV29-1 | CSVAAVGGTEAFF
14 | TRBJ1-1 | TRBV25-1 | CASSTGGRGVGAFF
17 | TRBJ1-5 | TRBV20-1 | CSARAHRGAYSNQPQHF
16 | TRBJ2-2 | TRBV3-1 | CASSPLAKSNTGELFF
16 | TRBJ2-3 | TRBV5-1 | CASSSQTGGGLDTQYF
17 | TRBJ1-5 | TRBV15 | CATSREYGHPDNQPQHF
13 | TRBJ1-1 | TRBV5-1 | CASNRDDTSGTFF
14 | TRBJ2-1 | TRBV10-3 | CAITSGLAGGEQFF
17 | TRBJ1-2 | TRBV20-1 | CSAKGGQGAGGNYGYTF
13 | TRBJ2-5 | TRBV19 | CASSGSGQETQYF
15 | TRBJ2-1 | TRBV12-5 | CASGLGTSSYNEQFF
15 | TRBJ2-1 | TRBV7-3 | CASSPNGVGYNEQFF
13 | TRBJ1-2 | TRBV2 | CASLETGGYGYTF
14 | TRBJ2-1 | TRBV10-3 | CAISEMAGKNEQFF
18 | TRBJ2-3 | TRBV15 | CATSRARRLRGQADTQYF
14 | TRBJ2-2 | TRBV4-3 | CASSQVDYTGELFF
13 | TRBJ1-1 | TRBV29-1 | CSVAIQGDTEAFF
16 | TRBJ2-7 | TRBV9 | CASSVGLAGVVYEQYF
13 | TRBJ2-3 | TRBV28 | CASSPSGTDTQYF
14 | TRBJ2-3 | TRBV5-8 | CASSSLRGTDTQYF
16 | TRBJ2-7 | TRBV11-3 | CASSLDTSWTGDEQYF
13 | TRBJ2-5 | TRBV12-3/TRBV12-4 | CASSRQAPETQYF
11 | TRBJ2-7 | TRBV20-1 | CSGQGGYEQYF
15 | TRBJ2-2 | TRBV20-1 | CSAPQASGRAGELFF